This entry describes one T cell receptor (beta chain). The germline V and J ends were trimmed by 5 bases and 3 bases, with 14 bases remaining between them. Germline V gene sequence: CDR1 SGHTA, CDR2 FQGNSA. The CDR3 is 15 residues long. The data are from a study of blood T cell repertoires in COVID-19. Across the whole study: The origin of the acute and convalescent COVID-19 samples was the United States, Italy and Spain.

Original methodology: Estimates of nucleated cell counts were drawn from the amplification of reference gene primers. The assay was immunoSEQ multiplex PCR, and TCRdb's table has in-frame clones only and misses some. V, J and clone size were drawn from that table, and D and trimming were deduced from the DNA. The sample contains some 350,000 clones, roughly 87% of which appear only once. The sequence came from a woman under 40 who had recovered from COVID-19. The chain couples TRBV7-2 to TRBJ2-1; no firm D call. The sample was PBMCs or T cells enriched from blood (not recorded which). The CDR3 sequence: CASSPTVLYYNEQFF. CDR3 coding DNA: TGTGCCAGCAGCCCTACCGTACTATACTACAATGAGCAGTTCTTC.